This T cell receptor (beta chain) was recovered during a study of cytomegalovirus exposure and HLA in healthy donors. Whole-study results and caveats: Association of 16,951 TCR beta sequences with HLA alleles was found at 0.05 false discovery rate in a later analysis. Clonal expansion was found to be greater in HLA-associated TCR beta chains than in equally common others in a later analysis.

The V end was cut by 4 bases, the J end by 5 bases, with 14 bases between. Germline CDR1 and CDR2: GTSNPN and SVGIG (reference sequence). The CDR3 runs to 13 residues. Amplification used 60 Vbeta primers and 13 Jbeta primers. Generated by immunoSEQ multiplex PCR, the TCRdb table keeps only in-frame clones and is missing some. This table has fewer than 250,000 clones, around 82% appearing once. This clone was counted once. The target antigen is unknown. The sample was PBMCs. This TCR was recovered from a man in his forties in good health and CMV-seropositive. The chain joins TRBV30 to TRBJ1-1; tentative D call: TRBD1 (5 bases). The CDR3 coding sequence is TGTGCCTGGAATCAAAGGGGCCGGACTGAAGCTTTCTTT. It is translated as CAWNQRGRTEAFF.